Following are 11 T cell receptor beta chains from one sample sequenced in a study of blood T cell repertoires in COVID-19. Assay used: immunoSEQ multiplex PCR; TCRdb lists only in-frame clones, some missing. The sample records about 120,000 clones, around 89% being singletons. Sequencing was done on a sample of peripheral blood. The origin of the receptors is a woman in her forties or fifties with acute or convalescent COVID-19.

The chain is built from TRBV6-5 and TRBJ1-1; 10 nucleotides match TRBD1. This CDR3 has 15 residues. Germline V gene lookup returns CDR1 MNHEY and CDR2 SVGAGI. V gave up 4 bases and J gave up 6 bases; unmatched junction bases: 8. The CDR3 protein is CASSFTGQGFSEAFF. CDR3 DNA: TGTGCCAGCAGTTTCACGGGACAGGGGTTTTCTGAAGCTTTCTTT.

The J gene is TRBJ2-3, the V gene TRBV5-1; TRBD2 matches at 9 bases. The V gene's germline CDR1 is SGHRS and CDR2 YFSETQ. The CDR3 loop spans 16 amino acids. Unmatched junction bases numbered 9, after V lost 3 bases and J lost 4 bases. CDR3 region: CASSYSRAGGADTQYF. As DNA, the CDR3 is TGCGCCAGCAGCTACTCGAGAGCGGGAGGCGCAGATACGCAGTATTTT.

DNA for the CDR3: TGTGCCAGCAGCTTGGTTAGGGGTCCGAACACCGGGGAGCTGTTTTTT. Protein: CASSLVRGPNTGELFF. J is TRBJ2-2 and V is TRBV5-4, with a weak D call TRBD1 (5 bases). Germline V lookup: CDR1 SGHNT, CDR2 YYREEE (reference sequence). CDR3 length: 16 amino acids. Between the trimmed V and J ends, which lost 0 bases and 0 bases, there was a span of 9 bases.

This clone was picked up a small number of times. The V and J genes are TRBV28 and TRBJ2-2, with a weak D call TRBD2 (6 bases). V gave up 6 bases and J gave up 5 bases, with 13 bases separating them. The CDR3 extends over 14 amino acids. Germline V lookup: CDR1 MDHEN, CDR2 SYDVKM. The CDR3 region is CASSLVGGTGELFF. The CDR3 DNA reads as TGTGCCAGCAGCTTGGTGGGAGGAACCGGGGAGCTGTTTTTT.

This clone was observed a single time. The chain combines TRBV5-4 with TRBJ2-3; TRBD2 might be the D (5 bases). Germline loops: CDR1 SGHNT, CDR2 YYREEE (reference sequence). The V end was cut by 3 bases, the J end by 5 bases, with 16 bases between. CDR3 length: 15 amino acids. The CDR3 region is CASSSRGPEGDTQYF. The CDR3 DNA reads as TGTGCCAGCAGCTCTCGGGGTCCTGAGGGAGATACGCAGTATTTT.

The V gene is TRBV3-1 (or the pseudogene TRBV3-2), the J gene TRBJ1-1, with D unresolved. The germline V gene encodes CDR1 LGHDT and CDR2 YNNKEL (reference sequence). CDR3 size: 13 residues. V was pared by 4 bases and J by 7 bases, with 13 bases between. CDR3 loop: CASSRGRLGEAFF. CDR3 nucleotide sequence: TGTGCCAGCAGCCGCGGTCGCCTGGGTGAAGCTTTCTTT.

The chain uses TRBV4-2 and TRBJ2-7, with D perhaps TRBD2 (5 bases). V was cut by 5 bases and J by 2 bases, with 16 bases left in between. The CDR3 covers 15 residues. CDR1 and CDR2 from the germline V gene are LGHNA and YNFKEQ. CDR3 residues: CASSEGLASPYEQYF. The CDR3 region has the DNA TGTGCCAGCAGCGAGGGTCTCGCATCCCCCTACGAGCAGTACTTC.

J is TRBJ1-4 and V is TRBV6-5; 8 bases align to TRBD1. This CDR3 contains 15 residues. Germline assignment: CDR1 MNHEY and CDR2 SVGAGI. The V and J ends lost 5 bases and 8 bases, in that order; junction bases with no gene match: 10. In nucleotides, the CDR3 is TGTGCCAGCAGTCGACAGGGGCGGCTTTCAGAAAAACTGTTTTTT. Amino acids: CASSRQGRLSEKLFF.

A single count supports this clone. This sequence joins TRBV7-9 and TRBJ2-1; 11 bases line up with TRBD2. There are 14 residues in the CDR3. Per germline, CDR1 SEHNR and CDR2 FQNEAQ (reference sequence). After removal of 5 bases from V and 9 bases from J, the junction contained 6 bases not matched to a gene. CDR3 residues: CASSTPGLAVEQFF. The CDR3 coding sequence is TGTGCCAGCAGCACCCCGGGACTAGCGGTTGAGCAGTTCTTC.

V and J are TRBV3-1 (or the pseudogene TRBV3-2) and TRBJ1-5; D is unclear. This CDR3 is built from 13 residues. Germline-derived CDR1 and CDR2 are LGHDT and YNNKEL (reference sequence). V lost 1 base to trimming and J lost 7 bases, with 8 bases between them. The CDR3 loop is CASSQALAQPQHF. The CDR3 region has the DNA TGTGCCAGCAGCCAAGCGTTGGCACAGCCCCAGCATTTT.

The gene calls are TRBV7-9 and TRBJ1-3; TRBD1 aligns across 8 bases. Germline V CDR1 and CDR2: SEHNR, FQNEAQ (reference sequence). V lost 4 bases, J lost 4 bases, and 3 bases stayed unmatched. This CDR3 is built from 14 residues. CDR3 DNA: TGTGCCAGCAGCTCAGGGGGCTCCGGAAACACCATATATTTT. Translating it yields CASSSGGSGNTIYF. Drawing the rest from reference TRBV7-9 and TRBJ1-3, the complete variable domain is DTGVSQNPRHKITKRGQNVTFRCDPISEHNRLYWYRQTLGQGPEFLTYFQNEAQLEKSRLLSDRFSAERPKGSFSTLEIQRTEQGDSAMYLCASSSGGSGNTIYFGEGSWLTVV.